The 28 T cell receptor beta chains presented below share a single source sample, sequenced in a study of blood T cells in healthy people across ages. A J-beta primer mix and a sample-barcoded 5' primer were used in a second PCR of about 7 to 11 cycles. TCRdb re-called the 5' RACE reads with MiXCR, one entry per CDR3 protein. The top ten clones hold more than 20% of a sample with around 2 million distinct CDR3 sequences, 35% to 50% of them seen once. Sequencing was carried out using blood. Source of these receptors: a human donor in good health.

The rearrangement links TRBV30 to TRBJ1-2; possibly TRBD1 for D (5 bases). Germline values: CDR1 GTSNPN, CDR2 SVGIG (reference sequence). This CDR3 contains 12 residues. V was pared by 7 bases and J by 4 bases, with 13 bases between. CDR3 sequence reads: CASPRDGYGYTF. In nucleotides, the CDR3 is TGTGCCTCGCCCCGGGACGGCTATGGCTACACCTTC.

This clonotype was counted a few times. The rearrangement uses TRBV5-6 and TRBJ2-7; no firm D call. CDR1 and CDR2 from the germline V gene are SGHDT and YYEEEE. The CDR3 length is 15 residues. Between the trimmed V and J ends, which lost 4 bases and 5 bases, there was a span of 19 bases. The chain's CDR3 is CASSVRLGPGNEQYF. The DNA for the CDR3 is TGTGCCAGCAGCGTCCGGTTAGGCCCAGGCAACGAGCAGTACTTC.

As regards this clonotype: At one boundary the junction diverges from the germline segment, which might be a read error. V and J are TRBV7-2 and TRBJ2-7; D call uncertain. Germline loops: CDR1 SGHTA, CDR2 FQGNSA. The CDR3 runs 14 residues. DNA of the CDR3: TGTGCCAGCAGCTTAGCTAGCTCGGCCTACGAGCAGTCCTTC. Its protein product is CASSLASSAYEQSF. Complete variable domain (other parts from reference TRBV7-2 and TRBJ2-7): GAGVSQSPSNKVTEKGKDVELRCDPISGHTALYWYRQSLGQGLEFLIYFQGNSAPDKSGLPSDRFSAERTGGSVSTLTIQRTQQEDSAVYLCASSLASSAYEQSFGPGTRLTVT.

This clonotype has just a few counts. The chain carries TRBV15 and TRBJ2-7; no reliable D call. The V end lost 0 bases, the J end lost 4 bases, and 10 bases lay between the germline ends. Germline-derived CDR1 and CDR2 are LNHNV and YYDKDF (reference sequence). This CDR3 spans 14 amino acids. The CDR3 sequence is CATSRDKGPYEQYF. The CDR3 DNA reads TGTGCCACCAGCAGAGATAAAGGTCCGTACGAGCAGTACTTC.

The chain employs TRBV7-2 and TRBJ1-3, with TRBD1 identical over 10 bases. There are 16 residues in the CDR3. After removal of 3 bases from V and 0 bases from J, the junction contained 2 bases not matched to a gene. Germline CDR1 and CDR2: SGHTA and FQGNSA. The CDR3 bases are TGTGCCAGCAGCTTGACAGGGGGCAACTCTGGAAACACCATATATTTT. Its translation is CASSLTGGNSGNTIYF.

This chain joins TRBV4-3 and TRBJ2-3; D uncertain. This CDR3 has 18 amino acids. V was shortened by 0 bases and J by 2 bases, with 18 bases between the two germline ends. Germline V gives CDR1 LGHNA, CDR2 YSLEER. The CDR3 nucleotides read TGCGCCAGCAGCCAAGATAACCTTGGTTCTTACTTCACAGATACGCAGTATTTT. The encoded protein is CASSQDNLGSYFTDTQYF.

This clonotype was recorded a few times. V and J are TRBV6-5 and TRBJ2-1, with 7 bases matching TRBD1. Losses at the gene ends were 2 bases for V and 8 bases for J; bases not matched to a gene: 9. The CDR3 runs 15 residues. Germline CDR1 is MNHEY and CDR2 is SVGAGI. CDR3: CASSYRDSIVDEQFF. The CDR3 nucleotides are TGTGCCAGCAGTTACCGGGACAGCATAGTGGATGAGCAGTTCTTC.

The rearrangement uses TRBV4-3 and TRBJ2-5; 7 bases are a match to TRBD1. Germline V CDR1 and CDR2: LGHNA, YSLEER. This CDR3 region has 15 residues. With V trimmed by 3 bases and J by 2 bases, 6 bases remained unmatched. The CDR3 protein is CASSQGMDRQETQYF. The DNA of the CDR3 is TGCGCCAGCAGCCAGGGAATGGACAGGCAAGAGACCCAGTACTTC.

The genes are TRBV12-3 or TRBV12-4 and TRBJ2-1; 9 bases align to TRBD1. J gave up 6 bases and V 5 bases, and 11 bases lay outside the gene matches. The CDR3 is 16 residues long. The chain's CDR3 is CASSRTRTGDGNEQFF. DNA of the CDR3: TGTGCCAGCAGTCGGACCCGGACAGGGGACGGCAATGAGCAGTTCTTC.

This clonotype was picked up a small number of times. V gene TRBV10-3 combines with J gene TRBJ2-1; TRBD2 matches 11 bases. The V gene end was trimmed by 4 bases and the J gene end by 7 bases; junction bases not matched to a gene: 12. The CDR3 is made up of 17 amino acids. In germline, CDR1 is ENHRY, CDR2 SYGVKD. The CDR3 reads CAISVDSGGAIENEQFF. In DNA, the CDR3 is TGTGCCATCAGTGTAGATAGCGGGGGGGCCATCGAAAATGAGCAGTTCTTC.

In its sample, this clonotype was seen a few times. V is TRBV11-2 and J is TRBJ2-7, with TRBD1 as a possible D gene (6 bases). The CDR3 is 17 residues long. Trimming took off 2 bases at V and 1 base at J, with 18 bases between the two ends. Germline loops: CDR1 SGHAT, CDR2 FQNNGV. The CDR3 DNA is TGTGCCAGCAGCTTAACCTTCCTCAGGGGCCCTTCCTACGAGCAGTACTTC. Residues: CASSLTFLRGPSYEQYF.

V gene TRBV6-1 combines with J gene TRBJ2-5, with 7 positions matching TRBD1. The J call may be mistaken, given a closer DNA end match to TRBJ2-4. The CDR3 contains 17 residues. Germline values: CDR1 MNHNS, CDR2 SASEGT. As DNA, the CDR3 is TGTGCCAGCAGTACCCGGGACAGCGTCGAGGGCAAAAACATTCAGTACTTC. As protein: CASSTRDSVEGKNIQYF.

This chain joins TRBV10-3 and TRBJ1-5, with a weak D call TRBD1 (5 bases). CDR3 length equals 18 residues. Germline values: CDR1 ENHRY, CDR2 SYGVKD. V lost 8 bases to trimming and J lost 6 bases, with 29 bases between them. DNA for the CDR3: TGTGCCATCTCCCAGACTCAGGCGGGGTCTGGCGGGGGTCAGCCCCAGCATTTT. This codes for CAISQTQAGSGGGQPQHF.

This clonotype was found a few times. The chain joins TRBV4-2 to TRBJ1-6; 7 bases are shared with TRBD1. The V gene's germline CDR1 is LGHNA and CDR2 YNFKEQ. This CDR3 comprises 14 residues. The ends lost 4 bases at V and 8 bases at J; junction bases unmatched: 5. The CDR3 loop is CASSPGTEHSPLHF. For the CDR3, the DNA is TGTGCCAGCAGCCCCGGGACAGAGCATTCACCCCTCCACTTT.

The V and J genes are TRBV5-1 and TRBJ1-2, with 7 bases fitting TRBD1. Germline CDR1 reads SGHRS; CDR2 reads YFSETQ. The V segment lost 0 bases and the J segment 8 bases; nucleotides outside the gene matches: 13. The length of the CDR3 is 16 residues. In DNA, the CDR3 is TGCGCCAGCAGCTTGGAGGGGGCCCCCTCACTTGAGGGCTACACCTTC. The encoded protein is CASSLEGAPSLEGYTF.

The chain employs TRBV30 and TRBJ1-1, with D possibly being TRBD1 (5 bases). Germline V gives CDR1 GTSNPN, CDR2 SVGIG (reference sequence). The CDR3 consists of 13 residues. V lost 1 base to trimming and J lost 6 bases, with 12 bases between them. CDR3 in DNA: TGTGCCTGGAGTGGGGGCCTAGTTTCTGAAGCTTTCTTT. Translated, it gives CAWSGGLVSEAFF.

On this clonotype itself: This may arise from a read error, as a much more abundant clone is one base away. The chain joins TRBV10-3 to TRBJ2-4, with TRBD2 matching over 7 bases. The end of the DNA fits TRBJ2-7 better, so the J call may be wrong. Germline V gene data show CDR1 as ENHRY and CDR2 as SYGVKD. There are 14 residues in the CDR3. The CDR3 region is CAISETLAAYEQYF. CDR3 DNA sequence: TGTGCCATCAGTGAGACTCTAGCGGCCTACGAGCAGTACTTC.

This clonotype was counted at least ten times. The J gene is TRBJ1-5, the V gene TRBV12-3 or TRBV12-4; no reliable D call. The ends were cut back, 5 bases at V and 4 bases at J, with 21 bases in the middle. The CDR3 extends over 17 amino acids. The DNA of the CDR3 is TGTGCCAGCAGTCCAAGCCGCTCGGGATTTCGAAATCAGCCCCAGCATTTT. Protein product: CASSPSRSGFRNQPQHF.

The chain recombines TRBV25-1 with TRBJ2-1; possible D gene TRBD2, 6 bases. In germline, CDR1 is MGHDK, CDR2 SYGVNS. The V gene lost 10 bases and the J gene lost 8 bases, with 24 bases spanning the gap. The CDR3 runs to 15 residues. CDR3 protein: CANLRRGLLGDEQFF. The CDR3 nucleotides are TGTGCCAACTTACGACGGGGACTCCTGGGGGATGAGCAGTTCTTC.

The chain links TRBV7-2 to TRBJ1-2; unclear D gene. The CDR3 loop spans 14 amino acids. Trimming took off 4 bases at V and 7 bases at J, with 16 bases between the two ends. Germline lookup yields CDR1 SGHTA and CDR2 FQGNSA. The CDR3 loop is CASSWPSGSPGYTF. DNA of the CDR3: TGTGCCAGCAGCTGGCCGTCGGGGTCGCCTGGCTACACCTTC.

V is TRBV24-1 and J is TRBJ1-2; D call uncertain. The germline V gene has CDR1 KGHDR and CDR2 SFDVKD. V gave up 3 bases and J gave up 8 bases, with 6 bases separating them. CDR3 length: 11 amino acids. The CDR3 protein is CATSDPKGYTF. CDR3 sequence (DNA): TGTGCCACCAGTGATCCCAAGGGCTACACCTTC.

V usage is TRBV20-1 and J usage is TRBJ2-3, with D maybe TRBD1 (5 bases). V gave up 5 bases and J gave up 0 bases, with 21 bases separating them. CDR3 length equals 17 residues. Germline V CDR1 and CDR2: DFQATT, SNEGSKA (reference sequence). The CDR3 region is CSAVPRQRRTSTDTQYF. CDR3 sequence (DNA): TGCAGTGCTGTGCCGCGACAGCGAAGAACTAGCACAGATACGCAGTATTTT.

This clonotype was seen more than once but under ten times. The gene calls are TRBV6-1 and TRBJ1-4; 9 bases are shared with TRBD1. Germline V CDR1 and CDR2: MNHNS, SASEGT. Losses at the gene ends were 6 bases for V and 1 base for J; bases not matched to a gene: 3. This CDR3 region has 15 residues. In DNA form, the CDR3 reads TGTGCCAGCAGATTGGACAGGGGAACTAATGAAAAACTGTTTTTT. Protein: CASRLDRGTNEKLFF.

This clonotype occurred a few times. The CDR3 bases are TGTGCCACCAGCAGAAGACAGGGATCCTATAATTCACCCCTCCACTTT. Residues: CATSRRQGSYNSPLHF. This chain joins TRBV15 and TRBJ1-6; 7 bases are shared with TRBD1. From germline, CDR1 is LNHNV and CDR2 YYDKDF (reference sequence). The V segment lost 2 bases and the J segment 1 base; nucleotides outside the gene matches: 2. The CDR3 length is 16 residues.

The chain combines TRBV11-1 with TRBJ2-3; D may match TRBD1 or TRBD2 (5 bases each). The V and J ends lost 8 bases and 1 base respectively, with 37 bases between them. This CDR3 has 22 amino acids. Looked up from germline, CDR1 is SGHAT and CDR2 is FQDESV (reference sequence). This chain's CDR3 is CASVQSSLISPLLRDGTDTQYF. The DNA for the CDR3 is TGTGCCAGCGTCCAATCTAGCTTGATCTCCCCCCTCTTGAGGGACGGCACAGATACGCAGTATTTT.

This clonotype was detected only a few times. Written as DNA, the CDR3 is TGTGCCAGCAGCCAAGACCACAGGGAGATTTCACCCCTCCACTTT. Translating gives CASSQDHREISPLHF. The rearrangement joins TRBV4-2 to TRBJ1-6; TRBD1 is a possible D gene (6 bases). The V and J ends lost 0 bases and 9 bases respectively, with 12 bases between them. Germline CDR1 is LGHNA and CDR2 is YNFKEQ. This CDR3 spans 15 amino acids.

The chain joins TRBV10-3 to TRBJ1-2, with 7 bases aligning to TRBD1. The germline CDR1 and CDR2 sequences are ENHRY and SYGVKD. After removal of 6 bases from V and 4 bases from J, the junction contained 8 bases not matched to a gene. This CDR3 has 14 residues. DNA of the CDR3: TGTGCCATCAGAGCGGGAGGGGGCGGCTATGGCTACACCTTC. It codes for CAIRAGGGGYGYTF.

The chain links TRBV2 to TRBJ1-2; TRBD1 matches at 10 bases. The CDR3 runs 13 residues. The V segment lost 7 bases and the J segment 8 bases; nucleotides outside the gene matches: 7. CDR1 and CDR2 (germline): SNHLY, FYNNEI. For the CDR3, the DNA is TGTGCCAGCACTAGACAGGGGGCGGAAGGCTACACCTTC. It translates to CASTRQGAEGYTF.